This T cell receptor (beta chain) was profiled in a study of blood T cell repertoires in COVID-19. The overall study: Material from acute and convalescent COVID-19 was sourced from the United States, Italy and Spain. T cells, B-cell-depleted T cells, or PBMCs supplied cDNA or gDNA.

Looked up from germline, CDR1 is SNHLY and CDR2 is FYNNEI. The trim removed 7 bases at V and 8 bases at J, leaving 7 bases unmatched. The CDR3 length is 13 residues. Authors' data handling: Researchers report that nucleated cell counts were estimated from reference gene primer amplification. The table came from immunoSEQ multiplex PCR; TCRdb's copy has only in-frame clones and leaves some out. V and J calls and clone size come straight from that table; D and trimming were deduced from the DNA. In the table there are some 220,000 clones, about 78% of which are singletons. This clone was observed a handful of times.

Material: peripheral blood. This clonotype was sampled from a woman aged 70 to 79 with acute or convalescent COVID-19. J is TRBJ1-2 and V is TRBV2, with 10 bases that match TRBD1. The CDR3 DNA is TGTGCCAGCAAGGACAGGGGGATTTTAGGCTACACCTTC. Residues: CASKDRGILGYTF.